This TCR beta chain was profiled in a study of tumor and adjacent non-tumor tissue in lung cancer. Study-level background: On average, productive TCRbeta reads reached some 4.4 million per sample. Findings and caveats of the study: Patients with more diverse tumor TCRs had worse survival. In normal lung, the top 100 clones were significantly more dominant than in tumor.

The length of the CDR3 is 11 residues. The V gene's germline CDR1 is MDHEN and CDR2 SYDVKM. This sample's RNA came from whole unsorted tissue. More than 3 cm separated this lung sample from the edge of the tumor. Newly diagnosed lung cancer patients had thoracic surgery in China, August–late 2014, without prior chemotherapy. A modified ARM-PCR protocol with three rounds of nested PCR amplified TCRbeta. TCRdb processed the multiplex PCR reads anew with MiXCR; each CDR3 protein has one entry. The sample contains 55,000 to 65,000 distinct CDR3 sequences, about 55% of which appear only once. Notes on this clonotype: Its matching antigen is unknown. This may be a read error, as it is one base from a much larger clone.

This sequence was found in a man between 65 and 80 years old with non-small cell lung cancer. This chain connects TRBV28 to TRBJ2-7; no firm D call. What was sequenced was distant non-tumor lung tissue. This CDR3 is CVSSPSWEQYF. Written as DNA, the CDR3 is TGTGTCAGCAGCCCCAGCTGGGAGCAGTACTTC.